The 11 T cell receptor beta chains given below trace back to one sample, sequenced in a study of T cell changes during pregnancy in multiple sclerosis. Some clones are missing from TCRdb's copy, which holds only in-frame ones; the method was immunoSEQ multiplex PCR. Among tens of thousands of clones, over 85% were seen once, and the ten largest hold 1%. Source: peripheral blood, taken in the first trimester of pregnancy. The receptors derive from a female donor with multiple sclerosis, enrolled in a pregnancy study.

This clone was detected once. The DNA for the CDR3 is TGTGCCAGCAGCTCCGGGACAGGGGGCATCAGTGGAAACACCATATATTTT. It specifies CASSSGTGGISGNTIYF. The chain recombines TRBV14 with TRBJ1-3; 12 nucleotides agree with TRBD1. The V segment lost 5 bases and the J segment 3 bases; nucleotides outside the gene matches: 8. The germline gives CDR1 SGHDN, CDR2 FVKESK. The CDR3 totals 17 residues.

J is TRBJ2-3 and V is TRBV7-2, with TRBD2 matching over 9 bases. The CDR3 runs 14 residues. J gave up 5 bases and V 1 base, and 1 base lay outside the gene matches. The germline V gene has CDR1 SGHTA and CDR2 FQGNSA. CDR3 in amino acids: CASSLELAGDTQYF. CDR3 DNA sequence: TGTGCCAGCAGCTTAGAACTAGCGGGAGATACGCAGTATTTT.

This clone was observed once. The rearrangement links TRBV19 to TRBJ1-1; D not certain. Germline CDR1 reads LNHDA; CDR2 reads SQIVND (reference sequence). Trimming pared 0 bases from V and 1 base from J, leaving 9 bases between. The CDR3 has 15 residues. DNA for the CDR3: TGTGCCAGTAGTATAGAGGCCAGCGCGAACACTGAAGCTTTCTTT. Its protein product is CASSIEASANTEAFF.

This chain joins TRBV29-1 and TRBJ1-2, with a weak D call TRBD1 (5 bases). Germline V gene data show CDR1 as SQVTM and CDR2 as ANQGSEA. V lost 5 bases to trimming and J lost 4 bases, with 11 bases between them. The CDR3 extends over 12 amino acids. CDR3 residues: CSVPQGSYGYTF. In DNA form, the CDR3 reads TGCAGCGTTCCCCAGGGTAGCTATGGCTACACCTTC.

The CDR3 bases are TGTGCCTTCCGAGCGGCGTACGGGGAGACCCAGTACTTC. It encodes CAFRAAYGETQYF. The chain links TRBV6-1 to TRBJ2-5, with D maybe TRBD2 (5 bases). The CDR3 contains 13 residues. Germline loops: CDR1 MNHNS, CDR2 SASEGT. The ends were cut back, 11 bases at V and 5 bases at J, with 18 bases in the middle.

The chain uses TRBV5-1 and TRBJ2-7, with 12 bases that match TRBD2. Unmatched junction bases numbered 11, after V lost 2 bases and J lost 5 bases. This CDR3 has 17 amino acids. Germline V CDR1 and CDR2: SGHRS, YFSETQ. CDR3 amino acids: CASSLLAGGPPVHEQYF. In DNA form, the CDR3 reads TGCGCCAGCAGCTTACTAGCGGGAGGACCCCCGGTCCACGAGCAGTACTTC.

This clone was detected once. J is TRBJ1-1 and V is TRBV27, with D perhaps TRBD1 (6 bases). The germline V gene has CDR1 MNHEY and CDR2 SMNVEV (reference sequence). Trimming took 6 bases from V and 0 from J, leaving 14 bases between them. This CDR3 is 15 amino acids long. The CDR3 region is CASSSQGTMNTEAFF. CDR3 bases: TGTGCCAGCAGCTCACAGGGAACCATGAACACTGAAGCTTTCTTT.

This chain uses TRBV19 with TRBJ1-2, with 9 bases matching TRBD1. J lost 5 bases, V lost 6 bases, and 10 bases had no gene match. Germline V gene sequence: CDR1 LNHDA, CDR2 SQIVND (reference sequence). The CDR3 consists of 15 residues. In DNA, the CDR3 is TGTGCCAGTAGATCTATTCCGGGACAGGGATATGGCTACACCTTC. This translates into CASRSIPGQGYGYTF. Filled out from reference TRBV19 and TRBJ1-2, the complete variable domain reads DGGITQSPKYLFRKEGQNVTLSCEQNLNHDAMYWYRQDPGQGLRLIYYSQIVNDFQKGDIAEGYSVSREKKESFPLTVTSAQKNPTAFYLCASRSIPGQGYGYTFGSGTRLTVV.

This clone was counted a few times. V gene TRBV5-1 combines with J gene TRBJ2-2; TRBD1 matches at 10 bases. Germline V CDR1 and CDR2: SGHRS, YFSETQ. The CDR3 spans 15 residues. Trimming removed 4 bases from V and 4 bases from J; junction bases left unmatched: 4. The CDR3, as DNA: TGCGCCAGCAGCCCGGGACAGGGGAGCACCGGGGAGCTGTTTTTT. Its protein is CASSPGQGSTGELFF.

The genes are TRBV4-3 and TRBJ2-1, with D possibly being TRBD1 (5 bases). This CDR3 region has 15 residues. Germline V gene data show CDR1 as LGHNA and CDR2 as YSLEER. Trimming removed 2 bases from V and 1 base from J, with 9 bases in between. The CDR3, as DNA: TGCGCCAGCAGCCAACTGGACAAGTCCTACAATGAGCAGTTCTTC. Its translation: CASSQLDKSYNEQFF.

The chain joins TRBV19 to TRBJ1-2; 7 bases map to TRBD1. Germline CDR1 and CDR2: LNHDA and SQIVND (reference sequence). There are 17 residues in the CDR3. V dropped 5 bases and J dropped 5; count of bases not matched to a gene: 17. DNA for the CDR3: TGTGCCAGTAGTGAGGACAGGAGAACCCCAGCGGTGTATGGCTACACCTTC. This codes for CASSEDRRTPAVYGYTF.